This TCR beta chain was recovered during a study of blood T cell repertoires in COVID-19. This CDR3 has 15 amino acids. Germline values: CDR1 KGHDR, CDR2 SFDVKD. V gave up 4 bases and J gave up 7 bases; unmatched junction bases: 7. Libraries were prepared by immunoSEQ multiplex PCR; TCRdb keeps only in-frame clonotypes and omits some of them. The table has approximately 31,000 clones, 90% to 95% seen once; the top ten hold about 12%. The chain recombines TRBV24-1 with TRBJ2-1, with 9 bases fitting TRBD1. The specimen was peripheral blood. This TCR was sampled from a human donor in a cohort sampled during active COVID-19. This CDR3 is CATSDPGQGVNEQFF. The CDR3 nucleotides read TGTGCCACCAGTGACCCGGGACAGGGTGTGAATGAGCAGTTCTTC.